The entry that follows covers one TCR beta chain sequence. Each PCR received spiked synthetic TCR analog templates. Only in-frame clones appear in the TCRdb table, and some are missing; sequencing was by immunoSEQ multiplex PCR. The sample has around 100,000 clones, about nine tenths seen once. Noted time point: pretreatment peripheral blood. Trimming cost V 6 bases and J 3 bases; bases outside gene matches: 0. The CDR3 covers 12 residues. Looked up from germline, CDR1 is MNHEY and CDR2 is SVGAGI. The source of the sample is a study of PD-L1 blockade in urothelial cancer. Overall study context: The median number of T cells present in blood samples was some 140,000.

This receptor was obtained from a man in his fifties or sixties with urothelial cancer. The sample was PBMCs, taken around atezolizumab (anti-PD-L1) treatment. This chain uses TRBV6-5 with TRBJ1-2; TRBD1 matches at 8 bases. The CDR3 loop reads CASRTGDYGYTF. The CDR3 bases are TGTGCCAGCAGGACAGGGGACTATGGCTACACCTTC.